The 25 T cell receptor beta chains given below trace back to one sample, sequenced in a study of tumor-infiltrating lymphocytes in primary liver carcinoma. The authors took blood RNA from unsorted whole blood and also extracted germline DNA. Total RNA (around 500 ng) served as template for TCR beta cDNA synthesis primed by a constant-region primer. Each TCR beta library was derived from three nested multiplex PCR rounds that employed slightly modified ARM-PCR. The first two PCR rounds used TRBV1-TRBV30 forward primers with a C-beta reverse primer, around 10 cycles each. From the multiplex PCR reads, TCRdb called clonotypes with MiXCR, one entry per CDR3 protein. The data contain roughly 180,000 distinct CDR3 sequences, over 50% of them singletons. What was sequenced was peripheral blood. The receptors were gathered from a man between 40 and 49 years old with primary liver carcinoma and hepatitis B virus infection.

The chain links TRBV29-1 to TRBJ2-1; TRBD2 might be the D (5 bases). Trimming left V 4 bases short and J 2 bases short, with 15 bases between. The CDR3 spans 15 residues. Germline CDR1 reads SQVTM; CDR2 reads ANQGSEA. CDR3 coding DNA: TGCAGCGTTGCGTTAGCTTCTAGCCCCTACAATGAGCAGTTCTTC. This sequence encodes CSVALASSPYNEQFF.

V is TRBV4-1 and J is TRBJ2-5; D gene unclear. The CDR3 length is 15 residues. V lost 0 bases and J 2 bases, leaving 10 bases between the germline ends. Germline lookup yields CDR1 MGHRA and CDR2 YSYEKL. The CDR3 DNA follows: TGCGCCAGCAGCCAAGACCTCTTAGGTCAAGAGACCCAGTACTTC. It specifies CASSQDLLGQETQYF.

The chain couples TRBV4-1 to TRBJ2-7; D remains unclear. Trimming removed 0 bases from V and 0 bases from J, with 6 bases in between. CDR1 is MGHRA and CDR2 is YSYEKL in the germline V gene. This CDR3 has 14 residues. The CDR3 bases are TGCGCCAGCAGCCAAGATGCAGTCTCCTACGAGCAGTACTTC. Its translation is CASSQDAVSYEQYF.

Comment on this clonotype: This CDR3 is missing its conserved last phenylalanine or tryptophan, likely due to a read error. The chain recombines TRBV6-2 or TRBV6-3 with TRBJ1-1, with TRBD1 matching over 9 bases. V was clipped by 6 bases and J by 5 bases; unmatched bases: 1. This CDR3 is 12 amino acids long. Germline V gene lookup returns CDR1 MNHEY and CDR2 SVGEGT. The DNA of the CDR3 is TGTGCCAGCAGGGACAGGGGAACTGAAGCTTTCTCT. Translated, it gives CASRDRGTEAFS.

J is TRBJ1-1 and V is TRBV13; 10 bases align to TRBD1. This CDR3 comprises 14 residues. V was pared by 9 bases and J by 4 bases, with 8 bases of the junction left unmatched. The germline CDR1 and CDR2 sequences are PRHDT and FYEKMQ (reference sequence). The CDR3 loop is CASLLDRGATEAFF. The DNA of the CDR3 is TGTGCCAGTCTTTTGGACAGGGGGGCCACTGAAGCTTTCTTT.

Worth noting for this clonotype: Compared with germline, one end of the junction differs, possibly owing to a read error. CDR3 protein: CAGSLSGPDTQYF. The CDR3 DNA follows: TGTGCCGGCAGTTTGTCGGGACCAGATACGCAGTATTTT. This chain connects TRBV12-3 or TRBV12-4 to TRBJ2-3, with D tentatively TRBD1 or TRBD2 (5 bases each). This CDR3 has 13 amino acids.

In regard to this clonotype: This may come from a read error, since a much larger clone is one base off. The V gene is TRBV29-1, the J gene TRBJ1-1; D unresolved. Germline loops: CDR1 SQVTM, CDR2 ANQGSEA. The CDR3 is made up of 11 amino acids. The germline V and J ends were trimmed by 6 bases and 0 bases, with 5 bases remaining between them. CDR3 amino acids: CSVSVNTEAFF. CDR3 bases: TGCAGCGTGTCAGTGAACACTGAAGCTTTCTTT.

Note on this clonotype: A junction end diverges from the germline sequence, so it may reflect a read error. The CDR3 DNA reads as TGTGCTAGCAGGGGATTCGGCGGACAGAGCTCGAACAGTGAAGCTTTCTTT. It codes for CASRGFGGQSSNSEAFF. This chain links TRBV11-2 with TRBJ1-1; D might be TRBD1 (6 bases). Germline-derived CDR1 and CDR2 are SGHAT and FQNNGV. This CDR3 is built from 17 residues. Full variable domain (remainder filled in from reference TRBV11-2 and TRBJ1-1): EAGVAQSPRYKIIEKRQSVAFWCNPISGHATLYWYQQILGQGPKLLIQFQNNGVVDDSQLPKDRFSAERLKGVDSTLKIQPAKLEDSAVYLCASRGFGGQSSNSEAFFGQGTRLTVV.

The CDR3 protein is CAWIRRAGTDTQYF. CDR3 sequence (DNA): TGTGCCTGGATCCGGAGAGCGGGAACCGATACGCAGTATTTT. This chain links TRBV30 with TRBJ2-3; 7 bases are a match to TRBD2. With V trimmed by 4 bases and J by 6 bases, 10 bases remained unmatched. The V gene's germline CDR1 is GTSNPN and CDR2 SVGIG (reference sequence). The CDR3 runs 14 residues.

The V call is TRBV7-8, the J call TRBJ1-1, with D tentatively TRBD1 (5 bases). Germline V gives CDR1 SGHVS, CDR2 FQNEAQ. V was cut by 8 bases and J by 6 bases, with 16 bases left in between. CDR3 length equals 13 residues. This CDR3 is CASYPRGGAEAFF. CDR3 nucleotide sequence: TGTGCCAGCTATCCAAGGGGCGGCGCTGAAGCTTTCTTT.

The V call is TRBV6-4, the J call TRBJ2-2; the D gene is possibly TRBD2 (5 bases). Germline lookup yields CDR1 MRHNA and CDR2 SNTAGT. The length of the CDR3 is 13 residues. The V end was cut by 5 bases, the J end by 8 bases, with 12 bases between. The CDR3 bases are TGTGCCAGCAGTCCCCAACGGGAAGGGGAGCTGTTTTTT. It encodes CASSPQREGELFF.

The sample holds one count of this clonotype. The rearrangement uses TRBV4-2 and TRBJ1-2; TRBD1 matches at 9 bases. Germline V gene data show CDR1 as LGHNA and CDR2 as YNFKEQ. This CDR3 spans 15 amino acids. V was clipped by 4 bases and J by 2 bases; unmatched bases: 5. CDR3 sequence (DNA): TGTGCCAGCAGCCCCTCGACAGGGGGAAACTATGGCTACACCTTC. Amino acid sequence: CASSPSTGGNYGYTF.

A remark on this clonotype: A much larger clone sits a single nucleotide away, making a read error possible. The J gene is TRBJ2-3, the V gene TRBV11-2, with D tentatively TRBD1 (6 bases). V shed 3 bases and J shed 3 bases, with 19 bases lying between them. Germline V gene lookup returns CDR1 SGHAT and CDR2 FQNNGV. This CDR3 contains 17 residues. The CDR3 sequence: CASSLSPRDKGTDTQYF. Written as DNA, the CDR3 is TGTGCCAGCAGCTTGTCCCCCCGGGACAAGGGGACAGATACGCAGTATTTT.

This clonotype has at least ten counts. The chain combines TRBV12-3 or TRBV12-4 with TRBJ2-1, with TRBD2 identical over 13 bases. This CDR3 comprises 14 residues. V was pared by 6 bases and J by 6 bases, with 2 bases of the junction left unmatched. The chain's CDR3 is CASSRTSGSNEQFF. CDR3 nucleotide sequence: TGTGCCAGCAGCCGGACTAGCGGGAGCAATGAGCAGTTCTTC.

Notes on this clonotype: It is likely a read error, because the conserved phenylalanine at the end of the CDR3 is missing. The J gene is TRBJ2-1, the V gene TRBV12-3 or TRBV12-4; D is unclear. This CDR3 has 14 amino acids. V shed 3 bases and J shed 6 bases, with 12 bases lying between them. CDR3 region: CASSLVGGSNEQFS. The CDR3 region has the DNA TGTGCCAGCAGTTTGGTCGGCGGATCCAATGAGCAGTTCTCC.

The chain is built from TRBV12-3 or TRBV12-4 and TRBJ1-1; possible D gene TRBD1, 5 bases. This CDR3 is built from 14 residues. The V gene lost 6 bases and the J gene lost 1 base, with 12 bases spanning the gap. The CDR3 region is CASRDSVGNTEAFF. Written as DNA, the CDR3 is TGTGCCAGCAGAGACAGTGTCGGGAACACTGAAGCTTTCTTT.

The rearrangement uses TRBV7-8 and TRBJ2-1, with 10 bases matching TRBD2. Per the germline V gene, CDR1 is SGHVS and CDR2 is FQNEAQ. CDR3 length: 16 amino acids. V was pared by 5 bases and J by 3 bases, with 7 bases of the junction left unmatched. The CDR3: CASSPRSGRGYNEQFF. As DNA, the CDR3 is TGTGCCAGCAGCCCCCGCAGCGGGAGGGGCTACAATGAGCAGTTCTTC.

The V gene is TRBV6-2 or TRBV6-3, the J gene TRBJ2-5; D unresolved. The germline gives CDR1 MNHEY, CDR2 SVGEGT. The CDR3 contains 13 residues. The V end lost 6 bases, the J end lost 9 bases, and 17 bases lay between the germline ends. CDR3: CASRRPYPRAQYF. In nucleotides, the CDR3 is TGTGCCAGCAGAAGACCATACCCACGGGCCCAGTACTTC.

As DNA, the CDR3 is TGCAGCGTTGAGGGAGGGGTCAGGCCCACAGATACGCAGTATTTT. Translation: CSVEGGVRPTDTQYF. This chain connects TRBV29-1 to TRBJ2-3; TRBD2 aligns across 7 bases. This CDR3 spans 15 amino acids. J lost 2 bases, V lost 3 bases, and 8 bases had no gene match. Germline-derived CDR1 and CDR2 are SQVTM and ANQGSEA.

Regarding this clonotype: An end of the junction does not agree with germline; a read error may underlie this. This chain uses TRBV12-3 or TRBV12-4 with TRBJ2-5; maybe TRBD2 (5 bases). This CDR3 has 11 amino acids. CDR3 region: CASSLRETLYF. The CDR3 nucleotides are TGTGCCAGCAGTTTGAGGGAGACCCTGTACTTC.

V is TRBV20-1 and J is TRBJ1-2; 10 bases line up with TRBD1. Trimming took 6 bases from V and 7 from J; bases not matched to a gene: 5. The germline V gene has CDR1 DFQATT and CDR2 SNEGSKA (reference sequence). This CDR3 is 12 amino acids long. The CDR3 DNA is TGCAGTGCGCCGACAGGGGGCAGTGGCTACACCTTC. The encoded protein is CSAPTGGSGYTF.

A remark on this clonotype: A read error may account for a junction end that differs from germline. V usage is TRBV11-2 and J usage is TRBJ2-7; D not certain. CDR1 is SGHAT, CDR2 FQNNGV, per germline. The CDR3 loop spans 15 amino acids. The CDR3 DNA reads TGTGTCAGCAGCTTGGCTGCGTCTAGTTCCTACGAGCAGTACTTC. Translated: CVSSLAASSSYEQYF.

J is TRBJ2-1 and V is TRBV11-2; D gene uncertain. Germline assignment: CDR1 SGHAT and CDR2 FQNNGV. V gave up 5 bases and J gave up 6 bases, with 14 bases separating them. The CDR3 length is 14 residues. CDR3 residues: CASSPPGRSNEQFF. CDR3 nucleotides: TGTGCCAGCAGCCCCCCGGGCAGGAGCAATGAGCAGTTCTTC.

CDR3: CASSRDFWRELFF. The CDR3 nucleotides read TGTGCCAGCAGTCGGGACTTCTGGAGGGAGCTGTTTTTT. The gene calls are TRBV28 and TRBJ2-2; D possibly corresponds to TRBD2 (6 bases). With 5 bases removed from V and 9 bases from J, the gap between germline ends came to 13 bases. The CDR3 length is 13 residues. Germline V gene data show CDR1 as MDHEN and CDR2 as SYDVKM. The whole variable domain, remainder taken from reference TRBV28 and TRBJ2-2, is DVKVTQSSRYLVKRTGEKVFLECVQDMDHENMFWYRQDPGLGLRLIYFSYDVKMKEKGDIPEGYSVSREKKERFSLILESASTNQTSMYLCASSRDFWRELFFGEGSRLTVL.

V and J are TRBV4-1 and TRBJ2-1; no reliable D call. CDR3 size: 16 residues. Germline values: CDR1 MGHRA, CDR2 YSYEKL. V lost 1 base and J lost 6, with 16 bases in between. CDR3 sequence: CASSQVASMVLNEQFF. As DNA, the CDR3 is TGCGCCAGCAGCCAAGTGGCGAGTATGGTACTCAATGAGCAGTTCTTC.